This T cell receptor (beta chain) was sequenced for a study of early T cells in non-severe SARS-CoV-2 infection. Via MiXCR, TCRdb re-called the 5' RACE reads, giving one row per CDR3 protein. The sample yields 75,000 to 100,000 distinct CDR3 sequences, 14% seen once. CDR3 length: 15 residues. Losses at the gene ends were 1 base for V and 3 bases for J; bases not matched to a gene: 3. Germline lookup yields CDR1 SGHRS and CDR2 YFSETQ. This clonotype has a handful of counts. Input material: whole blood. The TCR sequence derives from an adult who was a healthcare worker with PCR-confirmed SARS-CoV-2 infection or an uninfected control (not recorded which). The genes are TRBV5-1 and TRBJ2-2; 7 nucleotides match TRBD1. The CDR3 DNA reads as TGCGCCAGCAGCTTGCTGGGACAGCACACCGGGGAGCTGTTTTTT. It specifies CASSLLGQHTGELFF.